This T cell receptor beta chain was sequenced for a study of T cells in Graves' hyperthyroidism and ophthalmopathy. The study's findings and limits: In the blood, most expanded thyroid clonotypes above 0.001 appeared as well.

Subjects aged 18 to 65 presented with newly diagnosed hyperthyroidism of less than 2 months' duration. About 10 ml fresh peripheral blood yielded the PBMCs. CDR1 is SNHLY and CDR2 is FYNNEI in the germline V gene. V was trimmed by 4 bases and J by 7 bases, leaving 8 bases between them. There are 11 residues in the CDR3. This clonotype was seen at least ten times. Its antigen is unidentified. Using RNA transcripts as the source, TCR beta CDR3 regions were amplified. The HTBI set primed first-round TCR CDR3 RT-PCR. Each CDR3 protein gets one entry after TCRdb re-called the multiplex PCR reads with MiXCR. The sample records roughly 750,000 distinct CDR3 sequences, about 17% being singletons.

V is TRBV2 and J is TRBJ2-7; D gene unclear. The TCR comes from a man aged 18 to 29 with Graves' hyperthyroidism. Sequenced material: blood. The CDR3: CASSVYLEQYF. Here the CDR3 DNA reads TGTGCCAGCAGTGTGTATCTGGAGCAGTACTTC.